Below, 14 T cell receptor beta chains from the same sample are listed, as sequenced in a study of radiation and T cells in renal cell carcinoma (dated by TCRdb to about 2020). The library was obtained by the immunoSEQ multiplex PCR assay. Entries here come from immuneACCESS through TCRdb and include only in-frame sequences with V and J called. Some clones fail to appear in such tables; in the studies checked, an unresolved V gene covers under half of the shortfall, and the cause of the remainder is unknown. This sample lists almost 50,000 clones; more than 80% were detected once. The ten largest clones capture under 30% of the sample. The time point label, as the study defines it: blood 2 weeks post-SBRT. The sample's treatment or condition, from its label and the paper: 15 Gy SBRT to primary tumor, nephrectomy 4 weeks later. The input for sequencing was blood, taken from a patient whose treatment included radiotherapy and nephrectomy. Receptor source: a woman in her 70s with renal cell carcinoma.

CDR3 sequence reads: CASRDLKRGETQYF. DNA of the CDR3: TGTGCCAGCAGGGACTTAAAACGGGGAGAGACCCAGTACTTC. The rearrangement links TRBV25-1 to TRBJ2-5, with D possibly matching TRBD2 (5 bases). Germline-derived CDR1 and CDR2 are MGHDK and SYGVNS. The length of the CDR3 is 14 residues. V shed 6 bases and J shed 4 bases, with 15 bases lying between them.

V and J are TRBV7-2 and TRBJ1-2; TRBD1 might be the D (6 bases). The length of the CDR3 is 13 residues. Deletions cut 1 base from V and 7 bases from J, with 10 bases between. In germline, CDR1 is SGHTA, CDR2 FQGNSA. The CDR3 DNA follows: TGTGCCAGCAGCTTAGACAGGGTTATTGGCTACACCTTC. Translation gives CASSLDRVIGYTF.

The genes are TRBV5-1 and TRBJ1-1; a weak D match, TRBD1 (5 bases). This CDR3 region has 14 residues. The germline V gene encodes CDR1 SGHRS and CDR2 YFSETQ. The V end lost 4 bases, the J end lost 4 bases, and 14 bases lay between the germline ends. CDR3 region: CASSVHSGTTEAFF. Written as DNA, the CDR3 is TGCGCCAGCAGCGTACACAGCGGGACCACTGAAGCTTTCTTT.

The J gene is TRBJ1-2, the V gene TRBV5-4; 7 nucleotides line up with TRBD1. The junction had 4 bases not matched to a gene; V was cut back by 3 bases and J by 2 bases. Germline assignment: CDR1 SGHNT and CDR2 YYREEE (reference sequence). The CDR3 runs to 14 residues. CDR3 loop: CASSSTGYNYGYTF. The CDR3 DNA sequence: TGTGCCAGCAGCTCGACAGGGTACAACTATGGCTACACCTTC.

V gene TRBV5-1 combines with J gene TRBJ2-6; D call uncertain. The V end lost 0 bases, the J end lost 0 bases, and 7 bases lay between the germline ends. The CDR3 is made up of 16 amino acids. CDR1 is SGHRS and CDR2 is YFSETQ in the germline V gene. Written as DNA, the CDR3 is TGCGCCAGCAGCTTGGGGGTGGACTCTGGGGCCAACGTCCTGACTTTC. The encoded protein is CASSLGVDSGANVLTF.

This clone is large. The chain recombines TRBV7-9 with TRBJ2-7; D unclear. Germline CDR1 SEHNR, CDR2 FQNEAQ (reference sequence). The CDR3 totals 14 residues. Trimming shortened V by 6 bases and J by 5 bases, and 17 bases separated the two germline ends. CDR3 protein: CASRGHSTRNEQYF. The DNA for the CDR3 is TGTGCCAGCAGAGGGCACAGCACGAGGAACGAGCAGTACTTC.

The chain combines TRBV2 with TRBJ2-7; TRBD1 agrees at 8 bases. Germline trimming cut 6 bases from V and 0 bases from J; bases unmatched to any gene: 4. In germline, CDR1 is SNHLY, CDR2 FYNNEI. This CDR3 has 14 amino acids. The CDR3 protein is CASSRDRFSYEQYF. CDR3 DNA: TGTGCCAGCAGCCGGGACAGGTTCTCCTACGAGCAGTACTTC.

On this clone: Relative to the germline gene, one junction end is altered; a read error may explain this. The chain joins TRBV5-3 to TRBJ2-1; D unresolved. TRBV5-3 is reported as an ORF; its role is uncertain. The CDR3 has 12 residues. The CDR3 sequence is CASSLASGEQFF. CDR3 DNA: TGTGCCAGCAGCTTGGCTAGTGGGGAGCAGTTCTTC.

This clone was recorded only once. The chain is built from TRBV25-1 and TRBJ1-1, with TRBD1 identical over 7 bases. Germline V CDR1 and CDR2: MGHDK, SYGVNS. The junction had 7 bases not matched to a gene; V was cut back by 3 bases and J by 6 bases. There are 14 residues in the CDR3. The CDR3 region has the DNA TGTGCCAGCAGTGAGGACAGGCTTAAGGCTGAAGCTTTCTTT. Protein product: CASSEDRLKAEAFF.

This chain connects TRBV6-1 to TRBJ2-3, with D perhaps TRBD1 (6 bases). The CDR3 is made up of 14 amino acids. Trimming pared 6 bases from V and 1 base from J, leaving 11 bases between. The germline gives CDR1 MNHNS, CDR2 SASEGT. The CDR3 DNA reads TGTGCCAGCAGAACAGGGCTGGGCACAGATACGCAGTATTTT. Amino acids: CASRTGLGTDTQYF.

This rearrangement joins TRBV7-6 to TRBJ2-4; 12 nucleotides agree with TRBD2. This CDR3 region has 20 residues. CDR1 and CDR2 (germline): SGHVS, FNYEAQ. V lost 5 bases to trimming and J lost 5 bases; unmatched junction nucleotides: 19. The CDR3 DNA follows: TGTGCCAGCAGCATCAATACCTTAACTAGCGGGAGGACCGGGGAAAACATTCAGTACTTC. This sequence encodes CASSINTLTSGRTGENIQYF.

The chain recombines TRBV10-3 with TRBJ2-5; 13 bases are shared with TRBD2. J lost 4 bases, V lost 9 bases, and 5 bases had no gene match. Germline CDR1 is ENHRY and CDR2 is SYGVKD. This CDR3 has 14 amino acids. CDR3 bases: TGTGCCATTGGACTAGCGGGAGCCGCAGAGACCCAGTACTTC. Translation gives CAIGLAGAAETQYF.

The CDR3 here is CASRAQGASNQPQHF. CDR3 in DNA: TGTGCCAGTAGGGCACAGGGGGCGAGCAATCAGCCCCAGCATTTT. The V and J genes are TRBV19 and TRBJ1-5; 9 nucleotides match TRBD1. Trimming cost V 6 bases and J 1 base; bases outside gene matches: 4. CDR3 length: 15 residues. Germline V gene lookup returns CDR1 LNHDA and CDR2 SQIVND (reference sequence).

Many counts were recorded for this clone. The chain is built from TRBV6-1 and TRBJ2-5; D not resolved. There are 14 residues in the CDR3. V shed 6 bases and J shed 1 base, with 12 bases lying between them. The germline V gene encodes CDR1 MNHNS and CDR2 SASEGT. The CDR3 reads CASRGGDVQETQYF. For the CDR3, the DNA is TGTGCCAGCAGGGGTGGTGACGTCCAAGAGACCCAGTACTTC.